Sequencing of this T cell receptor (beta chain) was carried out in a study of blood T cell repertoires in COVID-19. On the study more broadly: Sites in the United States, Italy and Spain provided acute and convalescent COVID-19 samples.

Data came from immunoSEQ multiplex PCR; TCRdb stores just in-frame clones and leaves some out. The repertoire consists of 68,000 or so clones, with roughly 80% occurring once and the leading ten covering roughly 41%. Sample: peripheral blood. This receptor was obtained from a human donor in a cohort sampled during active COVID-19.

CDR3 bases: TGTGCCAGCAGTACTAGCGGGATAAACAATGAGCAGTTCTTC. This gives the protein CASSTSGINNEQFF. The rearrangement links TRBV6-4 to TRBJ2-1; 10 nucleotides align to TRBD2. The CDR3 is 14 amino acids. V gave up 5 bases and J gave up 5 bases; unmatched junction bases: 3. Germline CDR1 is MRHNA and CDR2 is SNTAGT.